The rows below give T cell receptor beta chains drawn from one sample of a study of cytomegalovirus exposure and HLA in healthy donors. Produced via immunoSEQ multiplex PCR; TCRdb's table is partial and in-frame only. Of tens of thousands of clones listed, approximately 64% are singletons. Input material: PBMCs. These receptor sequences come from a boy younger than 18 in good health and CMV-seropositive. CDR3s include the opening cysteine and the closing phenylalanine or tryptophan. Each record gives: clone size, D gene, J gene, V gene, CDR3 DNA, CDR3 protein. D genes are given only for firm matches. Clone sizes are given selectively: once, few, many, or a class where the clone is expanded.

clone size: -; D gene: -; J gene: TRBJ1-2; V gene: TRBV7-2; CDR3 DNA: TGTGCCAGCAGCTTAACAGTAGCTAACTATGGCTACACCTTC; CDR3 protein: CASSLTVANYGYTF
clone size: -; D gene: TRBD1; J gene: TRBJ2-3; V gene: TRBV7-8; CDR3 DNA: TGTGCCAGCAGCCGGACAGGGGGCACAGATACGCAGTATTTT; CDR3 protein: CASSRTGGTDTQYF
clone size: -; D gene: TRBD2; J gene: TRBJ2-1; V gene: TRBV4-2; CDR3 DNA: TGTGCCAGCAGCCAAGATCGAGGGAGGGGCAATGAGCAGTTCTTC; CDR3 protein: CASSQDRGRGNEQFF
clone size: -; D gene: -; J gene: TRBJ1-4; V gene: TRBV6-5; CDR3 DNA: TGTGCCAGCAGTTACAGGGGTGGGGAAAAACTGTTTTTT; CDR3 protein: CASSYRGGEKLFF
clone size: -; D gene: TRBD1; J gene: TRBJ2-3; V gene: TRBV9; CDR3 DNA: TGTGCCAGCAGCGCCCTACAGGGGTCAGATACGCAGTATTTT; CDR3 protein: CASSALQGSDTQYF
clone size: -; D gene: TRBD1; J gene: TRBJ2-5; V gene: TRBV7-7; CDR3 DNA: TGTGCTAGCAGCTTAGCCGGGACAGGGGTACTCGGAGAGACCCAGTACTTC; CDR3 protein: CASSLAGTGVLGETQYF
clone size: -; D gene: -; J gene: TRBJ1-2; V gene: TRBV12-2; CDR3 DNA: TGTGCAAGTCGCTTACCCGCGAGGGCAGGGGGCCTTTATGGCTACACCTTC; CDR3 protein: CASRLPARAGGLYGYTF
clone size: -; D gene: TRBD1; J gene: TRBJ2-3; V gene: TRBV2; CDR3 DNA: TGTGCCAGCAGTCTAACACAGGGGGCTACGCAGTATTTT; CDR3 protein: CASSLTQGATQYF
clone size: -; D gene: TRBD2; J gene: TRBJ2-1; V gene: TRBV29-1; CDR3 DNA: TGCAGCGTTTTGACTAGCGGGAGGCCTAGCTCCTACAATGAGCAGTTCTTC; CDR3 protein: CSVLTSGRPSSYNEQFF
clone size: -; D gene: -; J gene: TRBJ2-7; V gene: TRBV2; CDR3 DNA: TGTGCCAGCGCCTACGCCTACGAGCAGTACTTC; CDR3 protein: CASAYAYEQYF
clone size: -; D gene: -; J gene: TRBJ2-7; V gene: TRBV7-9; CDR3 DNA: TGTGCCAGCAGCCCAGGGATCTCCTACGAGCAGTACTTC; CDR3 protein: CASSPGISYEQYF
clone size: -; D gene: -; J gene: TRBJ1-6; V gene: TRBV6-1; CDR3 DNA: TGTGCCAGCAGTGCCAGGGACTATAATTCACCCCTCCACTTT; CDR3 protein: CASSARDYNSPLHF
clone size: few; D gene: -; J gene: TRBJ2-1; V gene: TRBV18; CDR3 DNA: TGTGCCAGCTCACCTCAGGGGCTCGGCTACAATGAGCAGTTCTTC; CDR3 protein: CASSPQGLGYNEQFF
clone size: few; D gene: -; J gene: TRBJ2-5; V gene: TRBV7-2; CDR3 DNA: TGTGCCAGCAGCTTAGCTCTCCGTTCCCAGTACTTC; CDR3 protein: CASSLALRSQYF
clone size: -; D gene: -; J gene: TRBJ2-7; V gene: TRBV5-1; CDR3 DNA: TGCGCCAGCAGCTTGGCAGGGTTTCGCCACGAGCAGTACTTC; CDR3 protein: CASSLAGFRHEQYF
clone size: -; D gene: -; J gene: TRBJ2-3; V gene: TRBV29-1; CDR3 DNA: TGCAGCGTTGTCAGGCCTAGCACAGATACGCAGTATTTT; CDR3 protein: CSVVRPSTDTQYF
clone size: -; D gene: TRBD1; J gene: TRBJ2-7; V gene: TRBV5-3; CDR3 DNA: TGTGCCAGAAGCTTCAATTCTAACAGGGGGCCACTGTACTACGAGCAGTACTTC; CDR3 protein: CARSFNSNRGPLYYEQYF
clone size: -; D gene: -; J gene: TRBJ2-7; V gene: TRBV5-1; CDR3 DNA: TGCGCCAGCAGCTTGGCCGTTAGCGACCGGGACGAGCAGTACTTC; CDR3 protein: CASSLAVSDRDEQYF
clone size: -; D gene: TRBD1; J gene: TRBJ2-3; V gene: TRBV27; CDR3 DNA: TGTGCCAGCAGTTTTGGACAGGGGTACACAGATACGCAGTATTTT; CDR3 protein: CASSFGQGYTDTQYF
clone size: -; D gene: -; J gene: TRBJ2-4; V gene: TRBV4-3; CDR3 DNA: TGCGCCAGCAGCCAAGGCACGGGAGAGGCCAAAAACATTCAGTACTTC; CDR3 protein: CASSQGTGEAKNIQYF
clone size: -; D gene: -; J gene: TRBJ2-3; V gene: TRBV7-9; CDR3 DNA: TGTGCCAGCAGCCCAGGGACAGCGGGGGCAGATACGCAGTATTTT; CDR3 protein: CASSPGTAGADTQYF
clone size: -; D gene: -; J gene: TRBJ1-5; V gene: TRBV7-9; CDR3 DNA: TGTGCCAGCAGCTATTGGGACTCCGGGCACGATCAGCCCCAGCATTTT; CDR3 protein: CASSYWDSGHDQPQHF
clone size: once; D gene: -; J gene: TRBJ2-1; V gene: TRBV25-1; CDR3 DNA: TGTGCCAGCAGCTATCCGGGACTTTACAATGAGCAGTTCTTC; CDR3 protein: CASSYPGLYNEQFF
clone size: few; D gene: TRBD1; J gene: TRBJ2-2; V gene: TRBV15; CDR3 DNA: TGTGCCACCAGCAGACCGGGACAGGAGAACACCGGGGAGCTGTTTTTT; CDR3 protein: CATSRPGQENTGELFF
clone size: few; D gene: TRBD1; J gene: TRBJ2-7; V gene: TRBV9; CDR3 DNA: TGTGCCAGCAGCACAGAGACAGGGACCACCTACGAGCAGTACTTC; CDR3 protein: CASSTETGTTYEQYF
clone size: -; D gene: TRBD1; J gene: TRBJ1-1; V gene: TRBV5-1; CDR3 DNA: TGCGCCAGCAGCTTGTCGGGGCAGGGGGCAAGGGCTGAAGCTTTCTTT; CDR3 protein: CASSLSGQGARAEAFF
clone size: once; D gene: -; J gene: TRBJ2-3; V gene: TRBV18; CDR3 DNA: TGTGCCAGCTCCCGAGCTAGCACAGATACGCAGTATTTT; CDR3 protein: CASSRASTDTQYF
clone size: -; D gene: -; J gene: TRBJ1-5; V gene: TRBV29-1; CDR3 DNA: TGCAGCGTCGGGATAAATGGCAATCAGCCCCAGCATTTT; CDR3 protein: CSVGINGNQPQHF
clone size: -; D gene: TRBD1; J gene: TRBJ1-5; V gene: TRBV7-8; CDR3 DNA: TGTGCCAGCAGCTCAGACAGGGGCAGTCAGCCCCAGCATTTT; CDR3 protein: CASSSDRGSQPQHF
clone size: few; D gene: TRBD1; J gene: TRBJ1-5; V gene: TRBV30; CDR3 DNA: TGTGCCTGGAGTAGGGGACAGAAAAATCAGCCCCAGCATTTT; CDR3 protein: CAWSRGQKNQPQHF
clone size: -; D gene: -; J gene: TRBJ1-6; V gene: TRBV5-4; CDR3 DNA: TGTGCCAGCAGCCAGGACAGCAATAATTCACCCCTCCACTTT; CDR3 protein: CASSQDSNNSPLHF
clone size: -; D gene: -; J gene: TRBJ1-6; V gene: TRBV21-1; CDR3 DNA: TGTGCCAGCAGTTCAGGGGCCGGAGAGAATTCACCCCTCCACTTT; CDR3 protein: CASSSGAGENSPLHF
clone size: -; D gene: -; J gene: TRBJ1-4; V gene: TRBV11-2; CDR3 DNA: TGTGCCAGCAGCTTATCAGGGCTTAATGAAAAACTGTTTTTT; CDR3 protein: CASSLSGLNEKLFF
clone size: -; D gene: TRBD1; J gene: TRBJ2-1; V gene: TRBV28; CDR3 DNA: TGTGCCAGCAACCGGGACAGCTCCTACAATGAGCAGTTCTTC; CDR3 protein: CASNRDSSYNEQFF
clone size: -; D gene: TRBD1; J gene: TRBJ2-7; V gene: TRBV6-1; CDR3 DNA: TGTGCCAGCAGTCACAGGGGTAGCGAGCAGTACTTC; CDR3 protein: CASSHRGSEQYF
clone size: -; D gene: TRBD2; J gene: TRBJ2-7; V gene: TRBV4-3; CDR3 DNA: TGCGCCAGCAGCCAAGAAGGGAGCGGGACTGACTACGAGCAGTACTTC; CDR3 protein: CASSQEGSGTDYEQYF
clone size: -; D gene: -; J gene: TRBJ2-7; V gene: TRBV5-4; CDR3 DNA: TGTGCCAGCAGCTTGGGGAGCAGCAAGTACTTC; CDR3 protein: CASSLGSSKYF
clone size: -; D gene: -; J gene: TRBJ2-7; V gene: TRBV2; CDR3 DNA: TGTGCCAGCAGGCCAAGCGGGCCCTACGAGCAGTACTTC; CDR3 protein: CASRPSGPYEQYF
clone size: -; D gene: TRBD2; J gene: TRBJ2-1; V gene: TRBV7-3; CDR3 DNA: TGTGCCAGCAGCCCTGTAGCGGGCTCGTACAATGAGCAGTTCTTC; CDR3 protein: CASSPVAGSYNEQFF
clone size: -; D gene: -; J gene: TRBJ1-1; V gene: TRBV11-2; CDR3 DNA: TGTGCCAGCAGCTTTCCGGGGGGGCTTGCTTTCTTT; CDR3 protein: CASSFPGGLAFF
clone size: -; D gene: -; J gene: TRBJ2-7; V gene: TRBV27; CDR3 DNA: TGTGCCAGCAGTTTCTCCGGGCGGGGACGCTCCTACGAGCAGTACTTC; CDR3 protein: CASSFSGRGRSYEQYF
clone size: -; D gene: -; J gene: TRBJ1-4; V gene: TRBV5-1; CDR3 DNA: TGCGCCAGCAGCTTGTCAGGCGAAAAACTGTTTTTT; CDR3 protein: CASSLSGEKLFF
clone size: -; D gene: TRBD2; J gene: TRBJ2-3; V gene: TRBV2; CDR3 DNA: TGTGCCCGGGGGGGGGCCATGAGCACAGATACGCAGTATTTT; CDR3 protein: CARGGAMSTDTQYF
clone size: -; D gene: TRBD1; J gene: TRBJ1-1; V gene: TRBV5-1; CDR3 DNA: TGCGCCAGCAGCTTGGTAGGTGGGCAGGGGGCAAGAAATTGTGAAGCTTTCTTT; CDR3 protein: CASSLVGGQGARNCEAFF
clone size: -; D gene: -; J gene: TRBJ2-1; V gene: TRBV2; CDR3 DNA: TGTGCCAGCAGTGTAGATAGCGGAGACAATGAGCAGTTCTTC; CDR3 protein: CASSVDSGDNEQFF